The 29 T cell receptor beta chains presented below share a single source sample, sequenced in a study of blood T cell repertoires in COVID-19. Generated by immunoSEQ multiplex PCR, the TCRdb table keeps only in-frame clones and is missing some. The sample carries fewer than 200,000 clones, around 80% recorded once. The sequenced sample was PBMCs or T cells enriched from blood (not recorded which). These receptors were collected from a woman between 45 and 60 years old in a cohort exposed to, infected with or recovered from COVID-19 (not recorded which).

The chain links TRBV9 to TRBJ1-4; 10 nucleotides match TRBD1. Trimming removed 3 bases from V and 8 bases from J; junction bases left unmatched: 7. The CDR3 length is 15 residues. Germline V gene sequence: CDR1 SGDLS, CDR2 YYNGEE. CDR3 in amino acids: CASSDTGTGDEKLFF. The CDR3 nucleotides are TGTGCCAGCAGCGACACCGGGACAGGGGACGAAAAACTGTTTTTT.

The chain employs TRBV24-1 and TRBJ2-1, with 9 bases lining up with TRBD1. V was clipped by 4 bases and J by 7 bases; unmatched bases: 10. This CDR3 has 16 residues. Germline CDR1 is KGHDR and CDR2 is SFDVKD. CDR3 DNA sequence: TGTGCCACCAGTGACTCCTTCGACAGGGGGAGTAATGAGCAGTTCTTC. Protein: CATSDSFDRGSNEQFF.

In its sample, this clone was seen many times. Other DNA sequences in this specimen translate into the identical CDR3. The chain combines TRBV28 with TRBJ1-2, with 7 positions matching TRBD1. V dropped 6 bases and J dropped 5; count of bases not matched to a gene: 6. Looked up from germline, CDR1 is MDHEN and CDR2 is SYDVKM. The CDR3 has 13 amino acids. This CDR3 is CASSTTGFYGYTF. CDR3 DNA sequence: TGTGCCAGCAGCACGACAGGGTTTTATGGCTACACCTTC.

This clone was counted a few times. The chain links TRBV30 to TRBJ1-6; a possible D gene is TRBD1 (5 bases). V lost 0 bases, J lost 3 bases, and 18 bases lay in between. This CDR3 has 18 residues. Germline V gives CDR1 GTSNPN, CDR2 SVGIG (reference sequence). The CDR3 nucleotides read TGTGCCTGGAGTGTTGCGAAAAGGGGATCGGGCTATAATTCACCCCTCCACTTT. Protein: CAWSVAKRGSGYNSPLHF. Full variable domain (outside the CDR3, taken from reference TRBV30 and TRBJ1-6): SQTIHQWPATLVQPVGSPLSLECTVEGTSNPNLYWYRQAAGRGLQLLFYSVGIGQISSEVPQNLSASRPQDRQFILSSKKLLLSDSGFYLCAWSVAKRGSGYNSPLHFGNGTRLTVT.

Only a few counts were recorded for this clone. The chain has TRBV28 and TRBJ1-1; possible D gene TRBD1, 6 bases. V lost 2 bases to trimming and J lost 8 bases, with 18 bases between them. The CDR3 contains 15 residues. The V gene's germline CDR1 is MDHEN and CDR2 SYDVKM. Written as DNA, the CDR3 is TGTGCCAGCAGTTTAGAGTCGGGGGGCTGGCTCGAAGCTTTCTTT. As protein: CASSLESGGWLEAFF.

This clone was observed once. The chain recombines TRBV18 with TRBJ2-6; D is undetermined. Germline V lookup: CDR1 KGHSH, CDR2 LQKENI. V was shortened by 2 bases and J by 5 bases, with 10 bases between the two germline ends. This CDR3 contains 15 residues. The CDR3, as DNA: TGTGCCAGCTCACCAGCCTCCGGTTGGGCCAACGTCCTGACTTTC. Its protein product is CASSPASGWANVLTF.

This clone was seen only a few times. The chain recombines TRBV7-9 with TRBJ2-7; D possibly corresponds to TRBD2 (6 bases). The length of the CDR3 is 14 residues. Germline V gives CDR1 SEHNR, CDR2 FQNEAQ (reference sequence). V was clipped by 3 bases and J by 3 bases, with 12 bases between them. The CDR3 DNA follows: TGTGCCAGCAGCTTCCGGGACTCTCACTACGAGCAGTACTTC. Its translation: CASSFRDSHYEQYF.

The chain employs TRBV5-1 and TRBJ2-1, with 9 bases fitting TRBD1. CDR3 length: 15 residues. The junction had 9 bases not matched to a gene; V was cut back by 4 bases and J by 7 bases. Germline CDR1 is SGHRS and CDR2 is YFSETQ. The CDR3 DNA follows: TGCGCCAGCAGCCCCCGGGACAGGGAGTGGAATGAGCAGTTCTTC. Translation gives CASSPRDREWNEQFF.

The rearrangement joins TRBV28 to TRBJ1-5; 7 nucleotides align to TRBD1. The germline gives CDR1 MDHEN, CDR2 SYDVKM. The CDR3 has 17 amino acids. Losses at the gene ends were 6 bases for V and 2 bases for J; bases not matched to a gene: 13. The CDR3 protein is CASSSTYRGAGNQPQHF. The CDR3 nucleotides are TGTGCCAGCAGCTCCACTTACAGGGGCGCAGGCAATCAGCCCCAGCATTTT. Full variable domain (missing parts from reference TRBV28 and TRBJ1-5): DVKVTQSSRYLVKRTGEKVFLECVQDMDHENMFWYRQDPGLGLRLIYFSYDVKMKEKGDIPEGYSVSREKKERFSLILESASTNQTSMYLCASSSTYRGAGNQPQHFGDGTRLSIL.

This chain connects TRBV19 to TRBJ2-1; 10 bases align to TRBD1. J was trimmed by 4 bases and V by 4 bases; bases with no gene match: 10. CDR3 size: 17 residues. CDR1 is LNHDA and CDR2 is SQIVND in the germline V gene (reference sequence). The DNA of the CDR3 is TGTGCCAGTAGTACAGGACAGGGGGACTTCCTTTACAATGAGCAGTTCTTC. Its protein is CASSTGQGDFLYNEQFF.

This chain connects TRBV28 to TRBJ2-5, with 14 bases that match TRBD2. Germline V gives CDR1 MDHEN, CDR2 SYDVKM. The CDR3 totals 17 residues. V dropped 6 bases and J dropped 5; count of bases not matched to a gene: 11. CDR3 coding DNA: TGTGCCAGCAGACCCACCGGGACTAGCGGGGGCTATGAGACCCAGTACTTC. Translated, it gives CASRPTGTSGGYETQYF.

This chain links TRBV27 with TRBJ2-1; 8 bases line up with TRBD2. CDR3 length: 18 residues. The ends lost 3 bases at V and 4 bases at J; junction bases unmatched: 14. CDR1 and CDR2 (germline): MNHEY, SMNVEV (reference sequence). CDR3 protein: CASSFQAWAGGGYNEQFF. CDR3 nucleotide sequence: TGTGCCAGCAGTTTTCAGGCTTGGGCGGGAGGAGGGTACAATGAGCAGTTCTTC.

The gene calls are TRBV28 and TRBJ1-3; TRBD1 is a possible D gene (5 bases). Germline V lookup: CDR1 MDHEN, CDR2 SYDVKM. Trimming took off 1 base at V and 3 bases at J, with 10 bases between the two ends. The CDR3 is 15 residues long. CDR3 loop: CASSLFGRGGNTIYF. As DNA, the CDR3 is TGTGCCAGCAGTTTATTTGGTAGGGGTGGAAACACCATATATTTT.

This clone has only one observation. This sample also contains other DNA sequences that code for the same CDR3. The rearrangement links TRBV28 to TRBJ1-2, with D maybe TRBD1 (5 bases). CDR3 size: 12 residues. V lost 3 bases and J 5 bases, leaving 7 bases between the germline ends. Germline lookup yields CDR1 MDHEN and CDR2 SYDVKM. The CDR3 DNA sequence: TGTGCCAGCAGTTTTGGGGGGTATGGCTACACCTTC. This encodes CASSFGGYGYTF.

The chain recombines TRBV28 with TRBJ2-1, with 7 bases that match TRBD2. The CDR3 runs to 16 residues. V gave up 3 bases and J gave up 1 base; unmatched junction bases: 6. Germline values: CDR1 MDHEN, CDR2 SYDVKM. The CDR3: CASSLSGKSSYNEQFF. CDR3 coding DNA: TGTGCCAGCAGTTTGAGCGGGAAGTCGTCCTACAATGAGCAGTTCTTC. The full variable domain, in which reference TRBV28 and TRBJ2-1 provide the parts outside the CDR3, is DVKVTQSSRYLVKRTGEKVFLECVQDMDHENMFWYRQDPGLGLRLIYFSYDVKMKEKGDIPEGYSVSREKKERFSLILESASTNQTSMYLCASSLSGKSSYNEQFFGPGTRLTVL.

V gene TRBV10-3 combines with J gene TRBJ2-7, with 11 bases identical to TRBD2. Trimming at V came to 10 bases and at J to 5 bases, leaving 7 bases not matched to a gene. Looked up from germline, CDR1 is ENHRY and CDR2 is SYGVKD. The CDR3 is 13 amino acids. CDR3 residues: CASKLAGVNEQYF. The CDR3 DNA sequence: TGTGCCAGTAAACTAGCGGGAGTTAACGAGCAGTACTTC.

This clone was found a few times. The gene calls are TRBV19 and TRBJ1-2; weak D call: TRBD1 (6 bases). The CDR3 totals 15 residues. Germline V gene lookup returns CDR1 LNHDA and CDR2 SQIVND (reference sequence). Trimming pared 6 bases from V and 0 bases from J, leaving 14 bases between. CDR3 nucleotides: TGTGCCAGTAGCATAAGGACAGCTTCTAACTATGGCTACACCTTC. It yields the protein CASSIRTASNYGYTF.

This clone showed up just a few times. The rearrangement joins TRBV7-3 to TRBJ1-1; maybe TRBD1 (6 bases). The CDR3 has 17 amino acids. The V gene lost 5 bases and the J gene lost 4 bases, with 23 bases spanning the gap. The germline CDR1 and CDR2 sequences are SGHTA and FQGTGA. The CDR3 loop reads CASSRRRGGGLGTEAFF. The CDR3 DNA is TGTGCCAGCAGCCGCCGTCGTGGGGGGGGGCTCGGCACTGAAGCTTTCTTT.

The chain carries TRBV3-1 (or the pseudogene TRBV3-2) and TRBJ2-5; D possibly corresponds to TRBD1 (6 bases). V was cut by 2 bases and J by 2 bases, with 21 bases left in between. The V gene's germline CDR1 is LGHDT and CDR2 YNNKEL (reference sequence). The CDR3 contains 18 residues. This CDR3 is CASSQYKSPLGQQETQYF. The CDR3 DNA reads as TGTGCCAGCAGCCAATACAAGAGTCCGCTGGGACAACAAGAGACCCAGTACTTC.

CDR3 in amino acids: CASSAGGADNSPLHF. CDR3 in DNA: TGTGCCAGTAGTGCAGGGGGCGCGGATAATTCACCCCTCCACTTT. V usage is TRBV19 and J usage is TRBJ1-6; 8 nucleotides match TRBD1. The CDR3 is made up of 15 amino acids. V lost 5 bases, J lost 5 bases, and 5 bases stayed unmatched. CDR1 is LNHDA, CDR2 SQIVND, per germline (reference sequence).

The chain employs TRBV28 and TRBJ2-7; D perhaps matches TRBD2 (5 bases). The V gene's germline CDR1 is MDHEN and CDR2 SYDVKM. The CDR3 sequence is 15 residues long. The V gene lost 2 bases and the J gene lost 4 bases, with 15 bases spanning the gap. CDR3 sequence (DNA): TGTGCCAGCAGTTTAACGGGATCGAAGAATTACGAGCAGTACTTC. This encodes CASSLTGSKNYEQYF.

CDR3 sequence reads: CASSIGRDTEAFF. CDR3 nucleotide sequence: TGTGCCAGTAGTATAGGCAGGGACACTGAAGCTTTCTTT. This chain uses TRBV19 with TRBJ1-1; a weak D match, TRBD1 (5 bases). The germline V and J ends were trimmed by 1 base and 3 bases, with 6 bases remaining between them. CDR1 is LNHDA and CDR2 is SQIVND in the germline V gene (reference sequence). The CDR3 contains 13 residues.

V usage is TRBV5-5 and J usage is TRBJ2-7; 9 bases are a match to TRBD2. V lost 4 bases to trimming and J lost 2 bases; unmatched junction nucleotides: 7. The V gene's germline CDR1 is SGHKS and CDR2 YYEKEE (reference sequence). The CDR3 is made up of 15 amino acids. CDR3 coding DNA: TGTGCCAGCAGCACCACTAGCGGGCAGACCTACGAGCAGTACTTC. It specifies CASSTTSGQTYEQYF. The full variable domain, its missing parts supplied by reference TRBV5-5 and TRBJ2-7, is DAGVTQSPTHLIKTRGQQVTLRCSPISGHKSVSWYQQVLGQGPQFIFQYYEKEERGRGNFPDRFSARQFPNYSSELNVNALLLGDSALYLCASSTTSGQTYEQYFGPGTRLTVT.

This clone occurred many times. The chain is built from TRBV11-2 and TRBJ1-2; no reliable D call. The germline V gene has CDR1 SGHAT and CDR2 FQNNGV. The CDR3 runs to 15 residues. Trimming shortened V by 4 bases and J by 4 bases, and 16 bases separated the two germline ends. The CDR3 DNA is TGTGCCAGCAGCTCTGCGGGGTATAAGGGCTATGGCTACACCTTC. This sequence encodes CASSSAGYKGYGYTF. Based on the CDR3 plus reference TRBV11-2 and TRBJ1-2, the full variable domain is EAGVAQSPRYKIIEKRQSVAFWCNPISGHATLYWYQQILGQGPKLLIQFQNNGVVDDSQLPKDRFSAERLKGVDSTLKIQPAKLEDSAVYLCASSSAGYKGYGYTFGSGTRLTVV.

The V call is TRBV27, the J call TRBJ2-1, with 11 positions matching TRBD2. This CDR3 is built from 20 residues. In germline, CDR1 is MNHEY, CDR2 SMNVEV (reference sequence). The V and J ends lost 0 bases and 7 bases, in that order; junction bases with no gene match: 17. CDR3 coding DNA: TGTGCCAGCAGTTTATCGCCTCTTAGCGGGGGGGCCGGATTGGGGAATGAGCAGTTCTTC. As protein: CASSLSPLSGGAGLGNEQFF.

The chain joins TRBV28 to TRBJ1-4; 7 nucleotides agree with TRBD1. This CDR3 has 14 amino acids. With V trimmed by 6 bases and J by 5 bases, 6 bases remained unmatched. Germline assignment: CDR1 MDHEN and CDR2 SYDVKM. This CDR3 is CASRSGTVNEKLFF. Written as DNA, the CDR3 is TGTGCCAGCAGATCCGGGACAGTGAATGAAAAACTGTTTTTT.

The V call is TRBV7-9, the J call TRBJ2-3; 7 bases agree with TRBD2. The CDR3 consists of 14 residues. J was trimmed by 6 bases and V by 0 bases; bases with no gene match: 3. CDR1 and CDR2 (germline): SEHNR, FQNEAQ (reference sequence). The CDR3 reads CASSLAGSGDTQYF. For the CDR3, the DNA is TGTGCCAGCAGCTTAGCCGGTAGCGGGGATACGCAGTATTTT.

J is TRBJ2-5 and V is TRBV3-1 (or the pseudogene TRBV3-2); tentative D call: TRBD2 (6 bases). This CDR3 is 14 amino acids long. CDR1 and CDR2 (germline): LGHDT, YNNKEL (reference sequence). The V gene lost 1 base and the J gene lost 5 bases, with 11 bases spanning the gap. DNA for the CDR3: TGTGCCAGCAGCCAAGCGGGAGAGGGGGAGACCCAGTACTTC. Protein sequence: CASSQAGEGETQYF.

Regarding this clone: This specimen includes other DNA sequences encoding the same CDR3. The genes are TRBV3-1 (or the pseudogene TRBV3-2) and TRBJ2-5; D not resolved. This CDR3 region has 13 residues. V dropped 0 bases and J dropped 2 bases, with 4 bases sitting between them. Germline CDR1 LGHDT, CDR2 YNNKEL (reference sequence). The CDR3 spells CASSQDRQETQYF. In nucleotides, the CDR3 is TGTGCCAGCAGCCAAGACAGACAAGAGACCCAGTACTTC.